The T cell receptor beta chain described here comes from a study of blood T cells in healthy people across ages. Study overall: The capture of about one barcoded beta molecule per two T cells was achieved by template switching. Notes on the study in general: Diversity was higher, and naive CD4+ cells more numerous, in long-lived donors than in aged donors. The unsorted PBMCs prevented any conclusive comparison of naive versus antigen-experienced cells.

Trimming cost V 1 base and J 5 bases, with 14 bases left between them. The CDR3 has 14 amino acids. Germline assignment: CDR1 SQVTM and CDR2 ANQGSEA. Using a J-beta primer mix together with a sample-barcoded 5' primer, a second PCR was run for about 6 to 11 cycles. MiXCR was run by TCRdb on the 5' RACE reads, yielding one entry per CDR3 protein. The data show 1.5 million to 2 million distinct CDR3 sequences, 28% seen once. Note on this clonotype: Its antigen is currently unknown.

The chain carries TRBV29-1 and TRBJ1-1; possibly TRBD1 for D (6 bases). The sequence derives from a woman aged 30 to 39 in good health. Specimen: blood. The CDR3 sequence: CSVEVSGQSTEAFF. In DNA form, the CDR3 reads TGCAGCGTTGAAGTTTCCGGACAGAGTACTGAAGCTTTCTTT.